In this sample, the clone carrying this TCR beta chain turned up many times. Its target is not known. The CDR3 length is 12 residues. The germline CDR1 and CDR2 sequences are SNHLY and FYNNEI. Trimming shortened V by 6 bases and J by 3 bases, and 9 bases separated the two germline ends. TCRdb re-analysed the 5' RACE reads in MiXCR, keeping a single row per CDR3 protein. The data show thousands of distinct CDR3 sequences, approximately 10% seen once. Time point here: sample taken at primary tumor resection. Material for sequencing was whole RNA from tumor, nontumor lung or frozen PBMC, left unsorted. This sample is drawn from a study of spatial heterogeneity in lung cancer. Findings of the study overall: Beta chains had 13% to 15% coverage of tumor T cells, and alpha chains had 6% to 7.5%. Expanded intratumoral alpha and beta TCR counts tracked tumor mutation counts.

The sequence was collected from a male donor with early-stage non-small cell lung cancer. The rearrangement joins TRBV2 to TRBJ2-7; D is perhaps TRBD1 (7 bases). This specimen was lung tumor tissue, taken at surgery. CDR3 coding DNA: TGTGCCAGCAGCCAGGGGGGCTACGAGCAGTACTTC. It yields the protein CASSQGGYEQYF.